This TCR beta chain was documented in a study of blood T cell repertoires in COVID-19. Produced via immunoSEQ multiplex PCR; TCRdb's table is partial and in-frame only. The table records about 190,000 clones, 70% to 90% of them present only once. V trimming: 4 bases; J trimming: 8 bases; junction bases outside the gene matches: 12. Germline CDR1 reads LNHDA; CDR2 reads SQIVND (reference sequence). The CDR3 runs to 16 residues. The TCR comes from a woman in her 70s with active or convalescent COVID-19. The chain joins TRBV19 to TRBJ2-1, with TRBD2 matching over 9 bases. Input material: peripheral blood. The chain's CDR3 is CASSNPSAGGGDEQFF. The CDR3 DNA reads as TGTGCCAGTAGTAACCCCTCAGCGGGAGGAGGTGATGAGCAGTTCTTC.